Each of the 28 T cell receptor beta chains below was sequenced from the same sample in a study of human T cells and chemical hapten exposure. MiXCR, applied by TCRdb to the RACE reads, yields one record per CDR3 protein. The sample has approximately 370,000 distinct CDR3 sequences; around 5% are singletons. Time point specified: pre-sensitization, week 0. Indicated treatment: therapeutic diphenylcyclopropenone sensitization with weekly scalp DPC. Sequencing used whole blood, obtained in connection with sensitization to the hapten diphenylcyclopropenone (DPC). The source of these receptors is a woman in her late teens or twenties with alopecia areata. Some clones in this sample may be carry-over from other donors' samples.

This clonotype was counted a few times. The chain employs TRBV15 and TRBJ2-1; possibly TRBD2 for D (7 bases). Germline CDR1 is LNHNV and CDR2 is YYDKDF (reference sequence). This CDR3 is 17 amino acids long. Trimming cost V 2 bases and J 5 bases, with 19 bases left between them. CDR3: CATSRRRDAGAHNEQFF. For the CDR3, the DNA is TGTGCCACCAGCAGAAGAAGAGACGCGGGGGCGCACAATGAGCAGTTCTTC.

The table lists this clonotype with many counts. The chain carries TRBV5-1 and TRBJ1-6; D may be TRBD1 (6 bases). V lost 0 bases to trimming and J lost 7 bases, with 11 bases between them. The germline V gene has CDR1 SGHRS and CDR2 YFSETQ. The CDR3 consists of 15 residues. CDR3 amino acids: CASSLEGGDNSPLHF. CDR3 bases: TGCGCCAGCAGCTTGGAGGGGGGAGACAATTCACCCCTCCACTTT.

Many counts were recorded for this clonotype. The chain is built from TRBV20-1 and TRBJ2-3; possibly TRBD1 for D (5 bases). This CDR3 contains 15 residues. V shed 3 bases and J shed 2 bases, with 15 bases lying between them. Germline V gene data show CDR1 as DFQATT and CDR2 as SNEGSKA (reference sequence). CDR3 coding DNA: TGCAGTGCTAGCAGGGCGGCAGGCGACACAGATACGCAGTATTTT. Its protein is CSASRAAGDTDTQYF.

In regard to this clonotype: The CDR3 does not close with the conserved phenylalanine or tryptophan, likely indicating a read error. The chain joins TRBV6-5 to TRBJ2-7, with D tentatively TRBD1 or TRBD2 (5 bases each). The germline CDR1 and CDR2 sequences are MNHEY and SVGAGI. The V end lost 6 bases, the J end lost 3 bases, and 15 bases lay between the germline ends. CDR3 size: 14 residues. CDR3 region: CASRSRDRGYEQYY. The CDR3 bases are TGTGCCAGCAGGTCACGGGATAGGGGCTACGAGCAGTACTAC.

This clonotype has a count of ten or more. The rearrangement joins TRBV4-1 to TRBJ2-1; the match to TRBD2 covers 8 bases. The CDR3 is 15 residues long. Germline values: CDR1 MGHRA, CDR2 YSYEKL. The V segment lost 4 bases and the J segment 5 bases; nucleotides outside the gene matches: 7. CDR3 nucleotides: TGCGCCAGCAGCCGCCGAATAGCGGGGAACAATGAGCAGTTCTTC. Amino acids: CASSRRIAGNNEQFF.

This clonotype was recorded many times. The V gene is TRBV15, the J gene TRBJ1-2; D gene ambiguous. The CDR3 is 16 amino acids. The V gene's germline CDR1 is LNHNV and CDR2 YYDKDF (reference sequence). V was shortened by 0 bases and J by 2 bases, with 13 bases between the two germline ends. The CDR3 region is CATSRDLSKGNYGYTF. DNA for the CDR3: TGTGCCACCAGCAGAGATCTCTCGAAGGGAAACTATGGCTACACCTTC.

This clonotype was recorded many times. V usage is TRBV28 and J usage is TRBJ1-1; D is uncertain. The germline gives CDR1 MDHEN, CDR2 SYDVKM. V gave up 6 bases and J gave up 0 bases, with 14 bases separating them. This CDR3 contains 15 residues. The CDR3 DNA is TGTGCCAGCAGCCTCCCCCAGGAGATGAACACTGAAGCTTTCTTT. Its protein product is CASSLPQEMNTEAFF. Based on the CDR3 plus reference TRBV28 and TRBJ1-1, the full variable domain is DVKVTQSSRYLVKRTGEKVFLECVQDMDHENMFWYRQDPGLGLRLIYFSYDVKMKEKGDIPEGYSVSREKKERFSLILESASTNQTSMYLCASSLPQEMNTEAFFGQGTRLTVV.

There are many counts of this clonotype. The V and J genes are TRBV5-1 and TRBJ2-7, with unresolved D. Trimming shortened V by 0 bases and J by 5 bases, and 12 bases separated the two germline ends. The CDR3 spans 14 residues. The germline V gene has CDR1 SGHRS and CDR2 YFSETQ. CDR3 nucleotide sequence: TGCGCCAGCAGCTTGGGGGCCCAGGAGAACGAGCAGTACTTC. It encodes CASSLGAQENEQYF.

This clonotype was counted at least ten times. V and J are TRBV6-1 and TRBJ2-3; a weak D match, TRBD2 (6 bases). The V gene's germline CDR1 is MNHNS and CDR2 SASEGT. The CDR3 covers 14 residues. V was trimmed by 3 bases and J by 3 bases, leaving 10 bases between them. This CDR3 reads CASSEVEGTDTQYF. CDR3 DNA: TGTGCCAGCAGTGAGGTGGAGGGAACAGATACGCAGTATTTT.

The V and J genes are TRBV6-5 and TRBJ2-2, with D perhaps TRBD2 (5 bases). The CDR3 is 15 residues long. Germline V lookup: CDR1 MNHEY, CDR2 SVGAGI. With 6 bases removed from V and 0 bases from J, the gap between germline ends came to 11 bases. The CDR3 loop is CASSWRAANTGELFF. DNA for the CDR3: TGTGCCAGCAGCTGGCGGGCAGCGAACACCGGGGAGCTGTTTTTT.

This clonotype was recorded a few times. CDR3 nucleotides: TGCAGTGCCCCCGGGCGGGGACAGAGCTCCTACGAGCAGTACTTC. This codes for CSAPGRGQSSYEQYF. V and J are TRBV20-1 and TRBJ2-7, with TRBD1 as a possible D gene (7 bases). The germline gives CDR1 DFQATT, CDR2 SNEGSKA (reference sequence). V was trimmed by 6 bases and J by 0 bases, leaving 18 bases between them. This CDR3 spans 15 amino acids.

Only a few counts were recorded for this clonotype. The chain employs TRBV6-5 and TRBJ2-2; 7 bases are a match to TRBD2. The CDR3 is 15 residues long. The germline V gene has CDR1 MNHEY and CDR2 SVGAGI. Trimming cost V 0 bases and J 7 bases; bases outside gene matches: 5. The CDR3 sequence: CASSYSLGGNGELFF. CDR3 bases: TGTGCCAGCAGTTACTCGTTGGGGGGGAACGGGGAGCTGTTTTTT.

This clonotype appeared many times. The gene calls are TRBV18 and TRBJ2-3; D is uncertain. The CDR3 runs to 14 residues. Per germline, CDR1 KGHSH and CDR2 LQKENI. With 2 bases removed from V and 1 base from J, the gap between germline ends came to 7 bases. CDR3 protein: CASSPRAGTDTQYF. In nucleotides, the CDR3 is TGTGCCAGCTCACCAAGGGCAGGCACAGATACGCAGTATTTT.

The CDR3 region has the DNA TGTGCCAGCAGCTACGGTCGGCTGCAGGCGGAGACCCAGTACTTC. This encodes CASSYGRLQAETQYF. V gene TRBV7-8 combines with J gene TRBJ2-5; D unresolved. This CDR3 is 15 amino acids long. Germline assignment: CDR1 SGHVS and CDR2 FQNEAQ. V shed 4 bases and J shed 5 bases, with 17 bases lying between them.

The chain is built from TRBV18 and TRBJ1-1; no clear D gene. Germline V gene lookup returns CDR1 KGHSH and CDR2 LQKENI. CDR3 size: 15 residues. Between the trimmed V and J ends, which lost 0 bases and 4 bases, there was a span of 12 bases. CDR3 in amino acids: CASSPPQKKGTEAFF. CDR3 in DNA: TGTGCCAGCTCACCACCGCAAAAAAAGGGCACTGAAGCTTTCTTT.

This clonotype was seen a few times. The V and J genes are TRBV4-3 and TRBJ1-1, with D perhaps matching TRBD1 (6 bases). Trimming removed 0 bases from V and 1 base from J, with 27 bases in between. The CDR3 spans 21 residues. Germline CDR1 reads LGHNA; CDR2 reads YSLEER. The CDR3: CASSQDRGRVFASWTNTEAFF. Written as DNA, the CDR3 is TGCGCCAGCAGCCAAGATAGGGGGAGGGTTTTCGCTAGTTGGACGAACACTGAAGCTTTCTTT.

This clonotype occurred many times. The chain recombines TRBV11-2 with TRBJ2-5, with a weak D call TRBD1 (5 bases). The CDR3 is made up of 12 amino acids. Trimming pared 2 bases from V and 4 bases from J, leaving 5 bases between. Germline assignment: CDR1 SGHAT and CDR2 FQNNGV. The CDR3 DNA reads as TGTGCCAGCAGCTTACAGGGAGAGACCCAGTACTTC. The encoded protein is CASSLQGETQYF.

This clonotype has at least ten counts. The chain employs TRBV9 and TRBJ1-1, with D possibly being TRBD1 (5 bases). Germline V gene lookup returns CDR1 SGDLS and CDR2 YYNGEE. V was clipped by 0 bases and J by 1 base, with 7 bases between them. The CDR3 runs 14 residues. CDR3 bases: TGTGCCAGCAGCGTAGCCACAGGGAACACTGAAGCTTTCTTT. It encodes CASSVATGNTEAFF.

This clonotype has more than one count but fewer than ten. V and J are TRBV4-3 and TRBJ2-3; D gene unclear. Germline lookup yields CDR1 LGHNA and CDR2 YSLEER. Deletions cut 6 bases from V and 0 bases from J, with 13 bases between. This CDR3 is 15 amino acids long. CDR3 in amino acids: CASSIRPTSTDTQYF. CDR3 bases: TGCGCCAGCAGTATTAGACCCACTAGCACAGATACGCAGTATTTT.

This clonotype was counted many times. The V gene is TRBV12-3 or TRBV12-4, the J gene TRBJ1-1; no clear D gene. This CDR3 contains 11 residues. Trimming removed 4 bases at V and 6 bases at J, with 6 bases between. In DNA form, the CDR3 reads TGTGCCAGCAGTTCCGGGTCTGAAGCTTTCTTT. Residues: CASSSGSEAFF.

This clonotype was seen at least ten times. CDR3 in amino acids: CAISPNLGYEQYF. The CDR3 DNA follows: TGTGCCATCTCTCCCAATTTGGGGTACGAGCAGTACTTC. This chain connects TRBV10-3 to TRBJ2-7; no clear D. Germline V CDR1 and CDR2: ENHRY, SYGVKD. The CDR3 totals 13 residues. V was clipped by 8 bases and J by 4 bases, with 15 bases between them.

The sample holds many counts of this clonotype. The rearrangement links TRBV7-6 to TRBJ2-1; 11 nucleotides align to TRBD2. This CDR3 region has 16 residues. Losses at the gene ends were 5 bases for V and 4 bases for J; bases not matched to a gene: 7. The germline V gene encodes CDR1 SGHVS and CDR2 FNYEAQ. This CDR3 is CASSVGASGGYNEQFF. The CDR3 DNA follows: TGTGCCAGCAGCGTCGGAGCTAGCGGGGGGTACAATGAGCAGTTCTTC.

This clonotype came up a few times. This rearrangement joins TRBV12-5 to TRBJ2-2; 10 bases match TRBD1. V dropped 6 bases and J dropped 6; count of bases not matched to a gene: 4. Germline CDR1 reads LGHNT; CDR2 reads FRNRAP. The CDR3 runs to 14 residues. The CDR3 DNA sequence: TGTGCTAGTGGACCTGGACAGGGGGCCGGGGAGCTGTTTTTT. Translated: CASGPGQGAGELFF.

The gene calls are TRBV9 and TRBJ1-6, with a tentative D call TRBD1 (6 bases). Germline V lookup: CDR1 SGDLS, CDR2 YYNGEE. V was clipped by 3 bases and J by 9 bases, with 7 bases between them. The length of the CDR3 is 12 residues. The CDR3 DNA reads TGTGCCAGCAGCGAGGGGGGTTCACCCCTCCACTTT. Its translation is CASSEGGSPLHF.

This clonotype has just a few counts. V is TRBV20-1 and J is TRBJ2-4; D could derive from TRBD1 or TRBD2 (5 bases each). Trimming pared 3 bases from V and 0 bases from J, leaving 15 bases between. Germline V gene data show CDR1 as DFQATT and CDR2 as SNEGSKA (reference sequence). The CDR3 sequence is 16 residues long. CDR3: CSASPWGWVAKNIQYF. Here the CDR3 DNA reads TGCAGTGCTAGCCCCTGGGGGTGGGTAGCCAAAAACATTCAGTACTTC.

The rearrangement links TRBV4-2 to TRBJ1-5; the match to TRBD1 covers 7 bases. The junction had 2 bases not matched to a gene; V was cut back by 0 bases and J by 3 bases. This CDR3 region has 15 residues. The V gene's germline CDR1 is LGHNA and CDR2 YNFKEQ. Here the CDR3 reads CASSQETGTNQPQHF. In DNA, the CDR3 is TGTGCCAGCAGCCAAGAGACAGGGACCAATCAGCCCCAGCATTTT.

The CDR3, as DNA: TGTGCCAGCAGCTCGGACAGGGGGCGTAACAATGAGCAGTTCTTC. Translated: CASSSDRGRNNEQFF. The chain recombines TRBV7-2 with TRBJ2-1; 11 positions agree with TRBD1. The CDR3 is 15 residues long. The germline V gene has CDR1 SGHTA and CDR2 FQGNSA. V shed 4 bases and J 5 bases; nucleotides not matched to a gene: 4.

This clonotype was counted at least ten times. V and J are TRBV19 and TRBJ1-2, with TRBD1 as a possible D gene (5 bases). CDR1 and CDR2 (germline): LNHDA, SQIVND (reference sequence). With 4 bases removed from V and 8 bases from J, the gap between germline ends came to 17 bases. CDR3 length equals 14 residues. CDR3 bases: TGTGCCAGTAGTAGCAGCTCCCTCGGACAAGGCTACACCTTC. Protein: CASSSSSLGQGYTF.